This T cell receptor (beta chain) is drawn from a study of T cell responses to AZD1222 COVID-19 vaccine. V was shortened by 7 bases and J by 2 bases, with 24 bases between the two germline ends. The germline CDR1 and CDR2 sequences are SGHRS and YFSETQ. CDR3 length: 18 amino acids. Study-wide findings and caveats: Reports say nearly half of spike-specific TCRs go after unmutated variant regions. With dominance at 160-218 and 743-854, vaccine-associated CD4 TCRs spanned spike. Baseline testing showed seropositivity in only a handful of AZD1222 recipients. White British people made up most donors, females outnumbered males, and clonal diversity was possibly underestimated.

Repertoires were generated with immunoSEQ multiplex PCR, while TCRdb's copy carries only in-frame clones and drops some. The sample records around 140,000 clones, more than 85% being singletons. Turning to this clone: Its target is not known.

The chain joins TRBV5-1 to TRBJ2-2; D gene ambiguous. The receptor was derived from an adult in good health. The sequencing here drew on peripheral blood, taken on day 0 of AZD1222 vaccination. CDR3 coding DNA: TGCGCCAGCGGGAACCCACTTGGGGTCGTCGTTAACACCGGGGAGCTGTTTTTT. Amino acids: CASGNPLGVVVNTGELFF.